This is a list of T cell receptor beta chains from one sample in a study of T cell responses to AZD1222 COVID-19 vaccine. Clones were read by immunoSEQ multiplex PCR, and TCRdb kept only the in-frame ones, dropping some. There are under 80,000 clones in the sample; approximately 85% occur only once, and about a quarter lies in the top ten. Sequencing was performed on peripheral blood, taken on day 0 of MenACWY control vaccination. The receptors here all came from an adult in good health. Both conserved end residues are part of each CDR3. A D gene is named only where the DNA matches it firmly. Clone size is shown for a subset of rows, as once, few, many or a class of expanded clone.

size: NA
J: TRBJ2-1
V: TRBV3-1/TRBV3-2
D: NA
DNA: TGTGCCAGCAGCCAAGATCATAGGGCATTACCTGAGCAGTTCTTC
CDR3: CASSQDHRALPEQFF

size: few
J: TRBJ1-2
V: TRBV29-1
D: TRBD1
DNA: TGCAGCACCGAAGACGGGACAGGGGGCGGCTACACCTTC
CDR3: CSTEDGTGGGYTF

size: few
J: TRBJ1-1
V: TRBV10-1
D: TRBD1
DNA: TGCGCCAGCAGTGAGGGCAGGGGGCGAGGTGAAGCTTTCTTT
CDR3: CASSEGRGRGEAFF

size: NA
J: TRBJ1-2
V: TRBV19
D: NA
DNA: TGTGCCAGTAGTATAGGTCACAGAGTCTATGGCTACACCTTC
CDR3: CASSIGHRVYGYTF

size: NA
J: TRBJ1-1
V: TRBV5-1
D: NA
DNA: TGCGCCAGCAGCTTGGCGGGAAACACTGAAGCTTTCTTT
CDR3: CASSLAGNTEAFF

size: NA
J: TRBJ1-1
V: TRBV11-3
D: TRBD1
DNA: TGTGCCAGCAGGCCGGACAGGGGGCGGCTCACTGAAGCTTTCTTT
CDR3: CASRPDRGRLTEAFF

size: NA
J: TRBJ1-1
V: TRBV6-2/TRBV6-3
D: NA
DNA: TGTGCCAGCAGTATTAAGCGGGGGAACACTGAAGCTTTCTTT
CDR3: CASSIKRGNTEAFF

size: few
J: TRBJ2-7
V: TRBV29-1
D: NA
DNA: TGCAGCGTCGTAACGGGACCGTACGAGCAGTACTTC
CDR3: CSVVTGPYEQYF

size: NA
J: TRBJ1-2
V: TRBV7-2
D: TRBD1
DNA: TGTGCCAGCACGCTACAGGGGATCAATGGCTACACCTTC
CDR3: CASTLQGINGYTF

size: NA
J: TRBJ2-7
V: TRBV6-5
D: NA
DNA: TGTGCCAGCAGTTACTCGGGGTCCTACGAGCAGTACTTC
CDR3: CASSYSGSYEQYF

size: NA
J: TRBJ2-5
V: TRBV6-1
D: NA
DNA: TGTGCCAGCAGTGAAGCGGTTTTGCTCATCCAGTACTTC
CDR3: CASSEAVLLIQYF

size: NA
J: TRBJ2-2
V: TRBV11-2
D: NA
DNA: TGTGCCAGCAACGCGGGTATGAACACCGGGGAGCTGTTTTTT
CDR3: CASNAGMNTGELFF

size: NA
J: TRBJ2-1
V: TRBV28
D: NA
DNA: TGTGCCAGCAGTTTGGGCCGGATGACTGAGCAGTTCTTC
CDR3: CASSLGRMTEQFF

size: NA
J: TRBJ1-5
V: TRBV7-2
D: NA
DNA: TGTGCCAGCAGCCCGTCCGGTGGCAATCAGCCCCAGCATTTT
CDR3: CASSPSGGNQPQHF

size: NA
J: TRBJ2-1
V: TRBV7-9
D: TRBD2
DNA: TGTGCCAGCAGCTTTAGCGGGGGGGCCTTGAATGAGCAGTTCTTC
CDR3: CASSFSGGALNEQFF

size: NA
J: TRBJ1-5
V: TRBV7-7
D: NA
DNA: TGTGCTAGCAGTCTGGACAGACACAATCAGCCCCAGCATTTT
CDR3: CASSLDRHNQPQHF

size: few
J: TRBJ1-6
V: TRBV28
D: NA
DNA: TGTGCCAGCAGTTCTACATGGCAGGGGAATTCACCCCTCCACTTT
CDR3: CASSSTWQGNSPLHF

size: NA
J: TRBJ1-5
V: TRBV4-2
D: NA
DNA: TGTGCCAGCAGCCAAGTTTCTTCAGGAGATCAGCCCCAGCATTTT
CDR3: CASSQVSSGDQPQHF

size: few
J: TRBJ1-2
V: TRBV6-2/TRBV6-3
D: NA
DNA: TGTGCCAGCAGTGGGGGGTCGGACTACTATGGCTACACCTTC
CDR3: CASSGGSDYYGYTF